This TCR beta chain was documented in a study of T cell responses to AZD1222 COVID-19 vaccine. Profiling relied on immunoSEQ multiplex PCR, and the TCRdb table lists in-frame clones only, not all of them. Among approximately 170,000 clones, approximately 92% were seen once, and the ten largest hold approximately 7.2%. Worth noting for this clone: The antigen is not known.

Overall study findings and caveats: Clonal diversity may have been underestimated, and the donors were mostly white British, with more females than males. Every sample of the repertoires postdated the peak T cell response. Nearly half of spike-specific TCRs reportedly target variant regions that are unmutated in the B.1.351 and B.1.1.7 variants. Spike-specific TCR breadth and depth rose after two AZD1222 doses.

The origin of this receptor is an adult in good health. The starting material was peripheral blood, obtained on day 0 of AZD1222 vaccination.

The DNA for the CDR3 is TGCGCCAGCAGCTTGGGGACAGGGGGAGTTAGCACAGATACGCAGTATTTT. Its protein product is CASSLGTGGVSTDTQYF. The V and J genes are TRBV5-1 and TRBJ2-3; 10 nucleotides agree with TRBD1. The length of the CDR3 is 17 residues. Germline assignment: CDR1 SGHRS and CDR2 YFSETQ. Unmatched junction bases numbered 4, after V lost 0 bases and J lost 0 bases.